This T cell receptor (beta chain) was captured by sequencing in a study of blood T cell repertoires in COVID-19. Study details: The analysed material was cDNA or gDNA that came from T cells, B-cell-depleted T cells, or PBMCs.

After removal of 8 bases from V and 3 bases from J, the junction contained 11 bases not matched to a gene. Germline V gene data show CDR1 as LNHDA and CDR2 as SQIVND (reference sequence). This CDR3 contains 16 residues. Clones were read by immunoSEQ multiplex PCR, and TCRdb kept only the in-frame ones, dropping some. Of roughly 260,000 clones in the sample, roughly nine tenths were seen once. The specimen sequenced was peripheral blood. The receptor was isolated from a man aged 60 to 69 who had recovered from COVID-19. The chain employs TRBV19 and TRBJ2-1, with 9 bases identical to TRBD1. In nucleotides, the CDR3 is TGTGCCAGTGGGGGAGGAGGGACAGGGTACTACAATGAGCAGTTCTTC. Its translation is CASGGGGTGYYNEQFF.